This is a list of T cell receptor beta chains from one sample in a study of control samples from healthy donors and cancer patients. Repertoires were generated with immunoSEQ multiplex PCR, while TCRdb's copy carries only in-frame clones and drops some. The sample lists about 69,000 clones, roughly 80% occurring once. The sample taken for sequencing was PBMCs. These TCRs come from a woman aged 50 to 60 with lung cancer. Each CDR3 is given with its conserved first and last residue. Only part of the rows carry a size: once, few, many, or a class if the clone is expanded.

>-|TRBV5-6|TRBJ2-2
CASSGHLEGELFF
>-|TRBV6-5|TRBJ1-3
CASSTGSGNTIYF
>-|TRBV28|TRBJ2-1
CASSSTGLAQEQFF
>-|TRBV9|TRBJ2-3
CASSGTQTDTQYF
>once|TRBV13|TRBJ2-5
CASSQALGETQYF
>-|TRBV29-1|TRBJ1-5
CSGTTGVGQPQHF
>-|TRBV3-1/TRBV3-2|TRBJ1-3
CASSQDVRLSAGNTIYF
>-|TRBV9|TRBJ2-7
CASSVAQGVALYEQYF
>-|TRBV7-2|TRBJ1-1
CASSLQQTNTEAFF
>-|TRBV7-2|TRBJ2-1
CASSLKRLAGEQFF
>once|TRBV30|TRBJ1-1
CAWRMYEGMNTEAFF
>-|TRBV4-2|TRBJ1-1
CASSLSWMNTEAFF
>once|TRBV27|TRBJ1-5
CASNLGDAGESNQPQHF
>-|TRBV7-2|TRBJ1-2
CASSPTIDRVGGYTF
>-|TRBV4-3|TRBJ1-4
CASSQAGTANEKLFF
>-|TRBV28|TRBJ1-2
CASSSAGTGAIANYGYTF
>-|TRBV5-1|TRBJ1-1
CASSTNTNTEAFF
>once|TRBV19|TRBJ1-3
CASSIQVANSGNTIYF
>-|TRBV7-3|TRBJ2-5
CASSLRGETQYF
>-|TRBV7-2|TRBJ2-5
CASNLGRGETQYF
>once|TRBV15|TRBJ2-2
CATSREKYREDTGELFF
>-|TRBV5-1|TRBJ1-2
CASSYLDQGDGYTF
>-|TRBV18|TRBJ2-5
CASSNRETQYF
>-|TRBV7-2|TRBJ2-5
CASSYQRGGGETQYF
>-|TRBV6-5|TRBJ1-1
CASPRTGYTEAFF
>-|TRBV4-3|TRBJ1-2
CASSQDARQGGGYTF
>few|TRBV9|TRBJ2-2
CASSVGDSTSGELFF
>-|TRBV4-3|TRBJ1-1
CASSQDRTAVYEAFF